One T cell receptor (beta chain) is described in this entry. The source of the sample is a study of blood T cell repertoires in COVID-19. At the level of the study: T cells, B-cell-depleted T cells, or PBMCs supplied cDNA or gDNA.

Ages ranged from roughly 18 to 95 years, with residence in some 25 US areas. Measured with immunoSEQ multiplex PCR; TCRdb has only the in-frame clones, and not every one. This table has around 250,000 clones, 86% appearing once. This CDR3 region has 19 residues. Germline CDR1 is MDHEN and CDR2 is SYDVKM. The V and J ends lost 6 bases and 0 bases, in that order; junction bases with no gene match: 15. The TCR originated in a man between 18 and 35 years old who had recovered from COVID-19. The gene calls are TRBV28 and TRBJ2-4, with 9 bases fitting TRBD1. Sequenced: PBMCs or T cells enriched from blood (not recorded which). CDR3 amino acids: CASRFTGGARARAKNIQYF. DNA for the CDR3: TGTGCCAGCAGATTTACAGGGGGCGCGAGGGCCCGAGCCAAAAACATTCAGTACTTC.